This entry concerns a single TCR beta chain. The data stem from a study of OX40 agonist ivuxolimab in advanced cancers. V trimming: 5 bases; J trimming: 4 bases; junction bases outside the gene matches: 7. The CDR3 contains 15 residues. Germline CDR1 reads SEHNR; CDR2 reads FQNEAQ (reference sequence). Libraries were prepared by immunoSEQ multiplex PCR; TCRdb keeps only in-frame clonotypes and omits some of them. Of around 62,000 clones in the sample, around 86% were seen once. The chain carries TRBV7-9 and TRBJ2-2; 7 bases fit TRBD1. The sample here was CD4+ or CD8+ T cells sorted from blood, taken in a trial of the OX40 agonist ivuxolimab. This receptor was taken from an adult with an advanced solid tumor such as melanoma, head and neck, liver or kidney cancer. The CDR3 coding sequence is TGTGCCAGCAGCGCGACGACAGGGAGCACCGGGGAGCTGTTTTTT. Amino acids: CASSATTGSTGELFF.